These 15 T cell receptor beta chains originate from one sample sequenced in a study of T cell responses to AZD1222 COVID-19 vaccine. This table comes from immunoSEQ multiplex PCR, and its TCRdb copy is limited to in-frame clones, with some not included. The data show tens of thousands of clones, approximately 85% seen once. The specimen was peripheral blood, collected 28 days after the second AZD1222 dose. These receptors came from an adult who received the AZD1222 COVID-19 vaccine.

The chain joins TRBV5-1 to TRBJ2-2, with 11 bases lining up with TRBD2. Germline values: CDR1 SGHRS, CDR2 YFSETQ. The V gene end was trimmed by 4 bases and the J gene end by 1 base; junction bases not matched to a gene: 9. The CDR3 is made up of 18 amino acids. The CDR3 coding sequence is TGCGCCAGCAGCCCTACCTCCGGACTAGCGGGGAACACCGGGGAGCTGTTTTTT. The encoded protein is CASSPTSGLAGNTGELFF.

The CDR3 reads CASSLALITGELFF. DNA for the CDR3: TGTGCCAGCAGCTTAGCACTAATCACCGGGGAGCTGTTTTTT. The chain uses TRBV7-2 and TRBJ2-2; D not resolved. V was clipped by 0 bases and J by 4 bases, with 6 bases between them. The CDR3 consists of 14 residues. CDR1 is SGHTA and CDR2 is FQGNSA in the germline V gene. The full variable domain, with the rest looked up from reference TRBV7-2 and TRBJ2-2, is GAGVSQSPSNKVTEKGKDVELRCDPISGHTALYWYRQSLGQGLEFLIYFQGNSAPDKSGLPSDRFSAERTGGSVSTLTIQRTQQEDSAVYLCASSLALITGELFFGEGSRLTVL.

This clone was observed a few times. The chain combines TRBV2 with TRBJ2-1; no definite D call. CDR1 and CDR2 from the germline V gene are SNHLY and FYNNEI. Trimming left V 4 bases short and J 9 bases short, with 13 bases between. This CDR3 spans 13 amino acids. The DNA of the CDR3 is TGTGCCAGCAGTGTAATGTGGCACGGTGAGCAGTTCTTC. This gives the protein CASSVMWHGEQFF.

The CDR3 loop is CASRWGSNEKLFF. Here the CDR3 DNA reads TGTGCCAGCAGATGGGGGTCTAATGAAAAACTGTTTTTT. This chain uses TRBV28 with TRBJ1-4, with a possible D match to TRBD1 (5 bases). This CDR3 contains 13 residues. V shed 6 bases and J shed 3 bases, with 8 bases lying between them. The germline V gene has CDR1 MDHEN and CDR2 SYDVKM.

This clone was recorded only once. This specimen includes other DNA sequences encoding the same CDR3. The chain uses TRBV5-1 and TRBJ1-5; D perhaps matches TRBD1 (5 bases). V gave up 4 bases and J gave up 2 bases, with 7 bases separating them. The CDR3 runs to 13 residues. The germline gives CDR1 SGHRS, CDR2 YFSETQ. The CDR3 protein is CASSGGGNQPQHF. For the CDR3, the DNA is TGCGCCAGCAGCGGGGGTGGCAATCAGCCCCAGCATTTT.

This clone has just a few counts. CDR3 DNA: TGTGCCAGCAGCCTACAGGGCAATGCAGGAAACACCATATATTTT. Translating gives CASSLQGNAGNTIYF. This chain joins TRBV5-4 and TRBJ1-3, with D perhaps TRBD1 (6 bases). Germline V gene lookup returns CDR1 SGHNT and CDR2 YYREEE (reference sequence). V lost 4 bases and J 4 bases, leaving 15 bases between the germline ends. The CDR3 runs 15 residues.

V and J are TRBV2 and TRBJ1-2; the D gene is possibly TRBD1 (6 bases). The germline CDR1 and CDR2 sequences are SNHLY and FYNNEI. Trimming cost V 4 bases and J 6 bases, with 15 bases left between them. The length of the CDR3 is 14 residues. In DNA form, the CDR3 reads TGTGCCAGCAGTGCTACAGGGATAGGCGATGGCTACACCTTC. It codes for CASSATGIGDGYTF.

The chain carries TRBV4-1 and TRBJ1-2; possible D gene TRBD1, 5 bases. CDR1 and CDR2 (germline): MGHRA, YSYEKL. The V end lost 3 bases, the J end lost 4 bases, and 21 bases lay between the germline ends. This CDR3 region has 17 residues. The CDR3 spells CASSHQGRGAIGYGYTF. DNA of the CDR3: TGCGCCAGCAGCCATCAAGGAAGGGGAGCGATAGGCTATGGCTACACCTTC.

The V gene is TRBV6-5, the J gene TRBJ1-1, with TRBD1 matching 7 bases. The CDR3 length is 13 residues. V shed 11 bases, J shed 0 bases, and the junction held 6 bases outside the gene matches. Per germline, CDR1 MNHEY and CDR2 SVGAGI. The CDR3 reads CALMTGMNTEAFF. The CDR3 DNA is TGTGCCCTTATGACAGGGATGAACACTGAAGCTTTCTTT.

A single count supports this clone. The V and J genes are TRBV5-1 and TRBJ2-2; D unclear. This CDR3 is built from 13 residues. Germline V CDR1 and CDR2: SGHRS, YFSETQ. V lost 0 bases and J 4 bases, leaving 4 bases between the germline ends. CDR3: CASSLVVTGELFF. CDR3 nucleotide sequence: TGCGCCAGCAGCTTGGTAGTCACCGGGGAGCTGTTTTTT.

This clone was picked up a small number of times. The CDR3 DNA follows: TGTGCCAGCAGTGAAGGGAACCTCTACGAGCAGTACTTC. Translation gives CASSEGNLYEQYF. The rearrangement uses TRBV25-1 and TRBJ2-7; no definite D call. The CDR3 contains 13 residues. The V end lost 2 bases, the J end lost 3 bases, and 8 bases lay between the germline ends. Germline CDR1 MGHDK, CDR2 SYGVNS.

The count of this clone is one. The CDR3 here is CASSSDRVPRGQYF. The CDR3, as DNA: TGTGCCAGCAGCTCCGACAGAGTCCCAAGGGGGCAGTACTTC. This sequence joins TRBV7-3 and TRBJ2-7, with TRBD1 as a possible D gene (5 bases). The length of the CDR3 is 14 residues. The V and J ends lost 4 bases and 9 bases respectively, with 19 bases between them. Germline V gene data show CDR1 as SGHTA and CDR2 as FQGTGA.

This chain joins TRBV24-1 and TRBJ2-7; weak D call: TRBD1 (6 bases). CDR1 and CDR2 (germline): KGHDR, SFDVKD. The CDR3 runs to 13 residues. Trimming shortened V by 5 bases and J by 3 bases, and 10 bases separated the two germline ends. The CDR3 sequence is CATSGADSYEQYF. CDR3 bases: TGTGCCACCAGTGGGGCGGACAGCTACGAGCAGTACTTC.

The CDR3 loop reads CAWSVQGAEPQHF. DNA for the CDR3: TGTGCCTGGAGTGTACAGGGAGCGGAGCCCCAGCATTTT. The rearrangement links TRBV30 to TRBJ1-5; D might be TRBD1 (6 bases). V was trimmed by 0 bases and J by 8 bases, leaving 11 bases between them. The CDR3 is 13 residues long. The germline CDR1 and CDR2 sequences are GTSNPN and SVGIG (reference sequence).

The V and J genes are TRBV7-9 and TRBJ2-1; 11 bases match TRBD1. In germline, CDR1 is SEHNR, CDR2 FQNEAQ (reference sequence). V shed 4 bases, J shed 8 bases, and the junction held 7 bases outside the gene matches. This CDR3 is 15 amino acids long. The CDR3 reads CASSSGTGGFDEQFF. In DNA form, the CDR3 reads TGTGCCAGCAGCTCCGGGACAGGGGGGTTCGATGAGCAGTTCTTC.